The 9 T cell receptor beta chains below all came from one sample that was sequenced in a study of PD-1 blockade in mismatch repair-deficient tumors. The table came from immunoSEQ multiplex PCR; TCRdb's copy has only in-frame clones and leaves some out. This table has tens of thousands of clones, 80% to 90% appearing once. The source material was peripheral blood, sampled 44 weeks after starting pembrolizumab. The receptors were gathered from an adult with mismatch repair-deficient cancer.

The V and J genes are TRBV5-1 and TRBJ1-1; TRBD1 aligns across 8 bases. V gave up 0 bases and J gave up 1 base; unmatched junction bases: 2. The CDR3 spans 15 residues. Germline V gene data show CDR1 as SGHRS and CDR2 as YFSETQ. Here the CDR3 DNA reads TGCGCCAGCAGCTTGGCGGACAGGGAGAACACTGAAGCTTTCTTT. Translation: CASSLADRENTEAFF.

The chain uses TRBV9 and TRBJ2-7; TRBD1 agrees at 8 bases. Trimming cost V 4 bases and J 2 bases; bases outside gene matches: 5. Germline V lookup: CDR1 SGDLS, CDR2 YYNGEE. CDR3 size: 14 residues. CDR3 nucleotides: TGTGCCAGCAGCACCCAGGGGGCGACCTACGAGCAGTACTTC. Protein product: CASSTQGATYEQYF.

This chain joins TRBV27 and TRBJ2-1, with 8 bases identical to TRBD2. Germline V gives CDR1 MNHEY, CDR2 SMNVEV (reference sequence). Unmatched junction bases numbered 15, after V lost 8 bases and J lost 6 bases. This CDR3 comprises 16 residues. In DNA form, the CDR3 reads TGTGCCAGCCAGCCCCTAACTAGCGGTAGAGTCAATGAGCAGTTCTTC. Translation gives CASQPLTSGRVNEQFF.

Within the sample, this clone is medium-sized. The J gene is TRBJ1-1, the V gene TRBV27; D not certain. Germline V gene sequence: CDR1 MNHEY, CDR2 SMNVEV (reference sequence). The CDR3 length is 11 residues. Trimming cost V 5 bases and J 5 bases, with 6 bases left between them. The CDR3 loop is CASSQGTEAFF. CDR3 coding DNA: TGTGCCAGCAGTCAAGGGACTGAAGCTTTCTTT.

V and J are TRBV5-5 and TRBJ2-7, with 10 bases that match TRBD2. Germline lookup yields CDR1 SGHKS and CDR2 YYEKEE (reference sequence). Trimming at V came to 2 bases and at J to 4 bases, leaving 3 bases not matched to a gene. The CDR3 is 14 residues long. In DNA, the CDR3 is TGTGCCAGCAGCTTACAAGCGGGAGGGTACGAGCAGTACTTC. It translates to CASSLQAGGYEQYF.

The V call is TRBV5-6, the J call TRBJ2-3; D gene ambiguous. In germline, CDR1 is SGHDT, CDR2 YYEEEE. The CDR3 runs 15 residues. Between the trimmed V and J ends, which lost 3 bases and 5 bases, there was a span of 16 bases. This chain's CDR3 is CASSSAPGTGDTQYF. The CDR3 DNA reads as TGTGCCAGCAGCTCGGCCCCCGGCACCGGAGATACGCAGTATTTT.

The chain links TRBV7-2 to TRBJ1-2; D uncertain. Between the trimmed V and J ends, which lost 5 bases and 8 bases, there was a span of 15 bases. Looked up from germline, CDR1 is SGHTA and CDR2 is FQGNSA. CDR3 length: 13 residues. The CDR3, as DNA: TGTGCCAGCAGCCCTAGGTCGGCGGCGGGCTACACCTTC. Translation gives CASSPRSAAGYTF.

The V call is TRBV5-1, the J call TRBJ2-1, with unresolved D. The CDR3 sequence is 12 residues long. V gave up 2 bases and J gave up 5 bases, with 5 bases separating them. The germline V gene has CDR1 SGHRS and CDR2 YFSETQ. The CDR3 DNA reads as TGCGCCAGCAGCTTAATGAACAATGAGCAGTTCTTC. As protein: CASSLMNNEQFF.

This clone was counted only a few times. This chain joins TRBV18 and TRBJ2-3; D gene uncertain. Germline values: CDR1 KGHSH, CDR2 LQKENI. This CDR3 has 17 residues. The V end was cut by 6 bases, the J end by 2 bases, with 21 bases between. For the CDR3, the DNA is TGTGCCAGCTCCACCGTCCAGGTCAGCCAGACCACAGATACGCAGTATTTT. Amino acids: CASSTVQVSQTTDTQYF.